The clone carrying this T cell receptor (beta chain) was observed many times. The CDR3 runs to 18 residues. Germline loops: CDR1 SGHTA, CDR2 FQGTGA. V shed 5 bases, J shed 2 bases, and the junction held 11 bases outside the gene matches. Each CDR3 protein gets one entry after TCRdb re-called the reads with MiXCR. The profile covers around 440,000 distinct CDR3 sequences, with around 11% appearing a single time and roughly a tenth taken by the ten largest. This specimen belongs to a study of T cell repertoires in cytomegalovirus infection. In the study overall: Public TCR beta signatures marked donors with CMV infection and the matching HLA.

The TCR sequence derives from a human donor in good health (CMV status not recorded). Some clones in this sample may be carry-over from other donors' samples. The J gene is TRBJ2-7, the V gene TRBV7-3; 14 bases map to TRBD2. The sequenced sample was PBMCs. The CDR3 DNA sequence: TGTGCCAGCAGCATCTCGGGACTAGCGGGAGTAACTCCCTACGAGCAGTACTTC. It specifies CASSISGLAGVTPYEQYF.